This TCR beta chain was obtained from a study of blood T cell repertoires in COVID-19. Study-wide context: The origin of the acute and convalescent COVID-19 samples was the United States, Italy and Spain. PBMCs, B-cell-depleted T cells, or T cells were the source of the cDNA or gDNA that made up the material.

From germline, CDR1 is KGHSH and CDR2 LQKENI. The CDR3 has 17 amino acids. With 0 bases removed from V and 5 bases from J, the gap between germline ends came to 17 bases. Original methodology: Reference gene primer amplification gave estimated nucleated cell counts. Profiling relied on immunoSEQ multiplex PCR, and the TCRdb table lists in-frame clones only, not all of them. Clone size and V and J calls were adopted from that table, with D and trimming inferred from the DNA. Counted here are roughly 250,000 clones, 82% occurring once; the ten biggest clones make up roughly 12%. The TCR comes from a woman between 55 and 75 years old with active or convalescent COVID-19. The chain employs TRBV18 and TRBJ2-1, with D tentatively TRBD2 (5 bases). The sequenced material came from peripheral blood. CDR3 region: CASSPPRALGPNNEQFF. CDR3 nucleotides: TGTGCCAGCTCACCACCGCGGGCCCTAGGCCCCAACAATGAGCAGTTCTTC.